Shown below are 20 T cell receptor beta chains from a single sample sequenced in a study of response to subunit inactivated influenza vaccine. One entry per CDR3 protein, called by TCRdb with MiXCR from the RT-PCR reads. Found here are a few hundred thousand distinct CDR3 sequences, under 8.5% of them singletons; the top ten hold around 13%. Material: PBMCs from blood, obtained 23 months after vaccination. The receptors originated from a man between 50 and 69 years old who received an inactivated influenza vaccine.

This clonotype was recorded at least ten times. The J gene is TRBJ2-5, the V gene TRBV27, with D possibly matching TRBD2 (6 bases). This CDR3 is built from 15 residues. The germline V and J ends were trimmed by 3 bases and 5 bases, with 16 bases remaining between them. Per germline, CDR1 MNHEY and CDR2 SMNVEV (reference sequence). CDR3 residues: CASSFAGTWGETQYF. CDR3 DNA sequence: TGTGCCAGCAGTTTCGCCGGGACTTGGGGGGAGACCCAGTACTTC.

The sample holds many counts of this clonotype. This chain uses TRBV6-1 with TRBJ2-1; D gene unclear. V was clipped by 2 bases and J by 7 bases, with 3 bases between them. Germline V gives CDR1 MNHNS, CDR2 SASEGT. The CDR3 is 11 residues long. The CDR3 nucleotides read TGTGCCAGCAGTGAAATAAATGAGCAGTTCTTC. Protein sequence: CASSEINEQFF.

The chain is built from TRBV28 and TRBJ2-7, with 10 bases lining up with TRBD2. The CDR3 sequence is 15 residues long. CDR1 and CDR2 (germline): MDHEN, SYDVKM. After removal of 5 bases from V and 1 base from J, the junction contained 5 bases not matched to a gene. CDR3: CASSRTSGASYEQYF. The CDR3 coding sequence is TGTGCCAGCAGTCGTACTAGCGGGGCATCCTACGAGCAGTACTTC. Looking up the rest from reference TRBV28 and TRBJ2-7 gives the full variable domain: DVKVTQSSRYLVKRTGEKVFLECVQDMDHENMFWYRQDPGLGLRLIYFSYDVKMKEKGDIPEGYSVSREKKERFSLILESASTNQTSMYLCASSRTSGASYEQYFGPGTRLTVT.

This clonotype was observed a few times. The chain links TRBV5-1 to TRBJ1-4, with 10 bases fitting TRBD1. The CDR3 is made up of 15 amino acids. V shed 4 bases and J 4 bases; nucleotides not matched to a gene: 4. CDR1 and CDR2 (germline): SGHRS, YFSETQ. The CDR3, as DNA: TGCGCCAGCAGCGACAGGGGGCCTAGTAATGAAAAACTGTTTTTT. Its translation is CASSDRGPSNEKLFF.

In its sample, this clonotype was seen many times. The V gene is TRBV29-1, the J gene TRBJ1-5; 7 nucleotides align to TRBD1. Germline-derived CDR1 and CDR2 are SQVTM and ANQGSEA. This CDR3 is built from 14 residues. V shed 6 bases, J shed 4 bases, and the junction held 9 bases outside the gene matches. The CDR3 loop reads CSVIGTDSNQPQHF. CDR3 sequence (DNA): TGCAGCGTGATCGGGACAGATAGTAATCAGCCCCAGCATTTT.

This clonotype has a handful of counts. The CDR3 DNA reads as TGCAGTGCTAGTAGGGACAGGGTAGACAATGAGCAGTTCTTC. Protein product: CSASRDRVDNEQFF. V gene TRBV20-1 combines with J gene TRBJ2-1, with 9 bases aligning to TRBD1. The CDR3 is 14 residues long. The germline V gene has CDR1 DFQATT and CDR2 SNEGSKA (reference sequence). Trimming at V came to 3 bases and at J to 5 bases, leaving 5 bases not matched to a gene.

The chain combines TRBV10-3 with TRBJ2-1, with D maybe TRBD2 (5 bases). Trimming stripped 4 bases from V and 0 bases from J, with 13 bases between. CDR3 size: 16 residues. Per the germline V gene, CDR1 is ENHRY and CDR2 is SYGVKD. CDR3 residues: CAISGAGRSSYNEQFF. The CDR3 DNA sequence: TGTGCCATCAGTGGTGCGGGTAGAAGCTCCTACAATGAGCAGTTCTTC.

The V and J genes are TRBV6-1 and TRBJ2-7; 7 nucleotides align to TRBD1. V gave up 8 bases and J gave up 3 bases; unmatched junction bases: 10. Germline CDR1 MNHNS, CDR2 SASEGT. The CDR3 spans 14 residues. The CDR3: CASPGRQGDYEQYF. CDR3 bases: TGTGCCAGCCCGGGCCGACAGGGTGACTACGAGCAGTACTTC.

In this sample, this clonotype turned up many times. The V call is TRBV5-1, the J call TRBJ2-3, with D perhaps matching TRBD1 (6 bases). The V and J ends lost 4 bases and 0 bases respectively, with 12 bases between them. The CDR3 has 15 amino acids. Germline CDR1 is SGHRS and CDR2 is YFSETQ. DNA of the CDR3: TGCGCCAGCAGCCAGGACAGCGTGAGCACAGATACGCAGTATTTT. As protein: CASSQDSVSTDTQYF.

The V gene is TRBV10-3, the J gene TRBJ2-2; D is unclear. The CDR3 is 12 residues long. Trimming removed 10 bases at V and 2 bases at J, with 8 bases between. The V gene's germline CDR1 is ENHRY and CDR2 SYGVKD. CDR3 sequence reads: CATHKNTGELFF. CDR3 sequence (DNA): TGTGCCACACACAAAAACACCGGGGAGCTGTTTTTT.

This clonotype came up a few times. Sequence at one end of the junction differs from germline and may be a read error. The V and J genes are TRBV6-5 and TRBJ2-7; 7 bases map to TRBD2. The CDR3 spans 11 residues. The V gene's germline CDR1 is MNHEY and CDR2 SVGAGI. This chain's CDR3 is CASKFRGREHF. The CDR3 nucleotides are TGTGCCAGCAAATTCCGGGGGAGGGAACACTTC.

This clonotype was seen only a few times. The V gene is TRBV7-2, the J gene TRBJ2-1; perhaps TRBD2 as D (6 bases). This CDR3 spans 15 amino acids. Trimming took 5 bases from V and 4 from J, leaving 15 bases between them. Germline CDR1 and CDR2: SGHTA and FQGNSA. CDR3 in DNA: TGTGCCAGCAGCCCAGGACTATCCGTGTACAATGAGCAGTTCTTC. Encoded protein: CASSPGLSVYNEQFF.

This clonotype was detected only a few times. The chain combines TRBV20-1 with TRBJ2-1; D is unclear. This CDR3 spans 12 amino acids. Trimming took 4 bases from V and 10 from J, leaving 14 bases between them. Germline lookup yields CDR1 DFQATT and CDR2 SNEGSKA (reference sequence). CDR3: CSAKVRVGEQFF. The CDR3 DNA is TGCAGTGCTAAGGTTAGGGTAGGCGAGCAGTTCTTC.

The chain links TRBV20-1 to TRBJ1-5; D not resolved. The CDR3 has 12 amino acids. The ends were cut back, 6 bases at V and 5 bases at J, with 11 bases in the middle. CDR1 is DFQATT, CDR2 SNEGSKA, per germline (reference sequence). Written as DNA, the CDR3 is TGCAGTGCCCGGGCGGGCCATCAGCCCCAGCATTTT. Protein product: CSARAGHQPQHF.

This clonotype was seen a handful of times. The genes are TRBV5-1 and TRBJ1-2; D is unclear. Between the trimmed V and J ends, which lost 6 bases and 2 bases, there was a span of 11 bases. The CDR3 sequence is 13 residues long. Germline V gene sequence: CDR1 SGHRS, CDR2 YFSETQ. The CDR3 nucleotides are TGCGCCAGCAAGCCCGGCGGGAACTATGGCTACACCTTC. This sequence encodes CASKPGGNYGYTF. Based on the CDR3 plus reference TRBV5-1 and TRBJ1-2, the full variable domain is KAGVTQTPRYLIKTRGQQVTLSCSPISGHRSVSWYQQTPGQGLQFLFEYFSETQRNKGNFPGRFSGRQFSNSRSEMNVSTLELGDSALYLCASKPGGNYGYTFGSGTRLTVV.

There are a few counts of this clonotype. The chain employs TRBV11-2 and TRBJ1-1; TRBD1 might be the D (5 bases). Germline CDR1 is SGHAT and CDR2 is FQNNGV. This CDR3 is 14 amino acids long. The germline V and J ends were trimmed by 6 bases and 11 bases, with 22 bases remaining between them. CDR3 nucleotide sequence: TGTGCCAGCAGTCTAAATTCTGGGACCCCGCGGGCTTTCTTT. It is translated as CASSLNSGTPRAFF.

In its sample, this clonotype was seen many times. One junction end disagrees with the germline gene, perhaps due to a read error. This rearrangement joins TRBV2 to TRBJ2-1; 7 bases map to TRBD1. This CDR3 has 12 amino acids. Germline CDR1 is SNHLY and CDR2 is FYNNEI. The CDR3 spells CASSTRDRVKRF. The CDR3 DNA sequence: TGTGCCAGCAGTACGCGAGACAGGGTAAAGCGCTTC.

In its sample, this clonotype was seen a few times. The chain carries TRBV10-3 and TRBJ2-1, with D perhaps matching TRBD1 (6 bases). The CDR3 totals 14 residues. CDR1 is ENHRY and CDR2 is SYGVKD in the germline V gene. V lost 2 bases to trimming and J lost 8 bases, with 13 bases between them. CDR3 coding DNA: TGTGCCATCAGTGAGCCCGGACAGTCGGATGAGCAGTTCTTC. This translates into CAISEPGQSDEQFF.

This clonotype was detected only a few times. The genes are TRBV6-5 and TRBJ1-6, with a tentative D call TRBD1 (5 bases). CDR1 MNHEY and CDR2 SVGAGI come from the germline V gene. The V end was cut by 0 bases, the J end by 3 bases, with 6 bases between. The CDR3 is made up of 15 amino acids. CDR3 amino acids: CASSYSTDYNSPLHF. The CDR3 DNA reads TGTGCCAGCAGTTACTCGACAGACTATAATTCACCCCTCCACTTT.

In this sample, this clonotype turned up many times. The genes are TRBV18 and TRBJ1-3; D may be TRBD1 (6 bases). Germline CDR1 and CDR2: KGHSH and LQKENI. V gave up 0 bases and J gave up 2 bases, with 14 bases separating them. CDR3 length equals 17 residues. CDR3 DNA: TGTGCCAGCTCACCACCTGGGGGGGCGCCGACTGGAAACACCATATATTTT. Amino acids: CASSPPGGAPTGNTIYF. Looking up the rest from reference TRBV18 and TRBJ1-3 gives the full variable domain: NAGVMQNPRHLVRRRGQEARLRCSPMKGHSHVYWYRQLPEEGLKFMVYLQKENIIDESGMPKERFSAEFPKEGPSILRIQQVVRGDSAAYFCASSPPGGAPTGNTIYFGEGSWLTVV.